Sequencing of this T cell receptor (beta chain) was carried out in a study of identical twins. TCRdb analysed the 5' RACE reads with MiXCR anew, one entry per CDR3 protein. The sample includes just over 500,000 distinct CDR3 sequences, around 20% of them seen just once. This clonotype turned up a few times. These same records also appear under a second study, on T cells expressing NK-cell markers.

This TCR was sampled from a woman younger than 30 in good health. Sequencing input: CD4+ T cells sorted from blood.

The CDR3 spells CASSLLTRTTGELFF. Here the CDR3 DNA reads TGCGCCAGCAGCTTGTTGACTAGGACCACCGGGGAGCTGTTTTTT. V gene TRBV5-1 combines with J gene TRBJ2-2; tentatively, D is TRBD2 (6 bases). Trimming took 1 base from V and 4 from J, leaving 11 bases between them. This CDR3 comprises 15 residues. Per the germline V gene, CDR1 is SGHRS and CDR2 is YFSETQ.